Each of the 10 T cell receptor beta chains below was sequenced from the same sample in a study of T cells in Graves' hyperthyroidism and ophthalmopathy. Regions amplified from RNA transcripts were the TCR beta CDR3 regions. HTBI primers were employed in a first-round RT-PCR of the TCR CDR3. TCRdb re-analysed the multiplex PCR reads in MiXCR, keeping a single row per CDR3 protein. This repertoire shows approximately 370,000 distinct CDR3 sequences, about a sixth found once; its top ten account for approximately 30%. Material: blood. The receptors were gathered from a woman aged 25 to 39 with Graves' hyperthyroidism that later progressed to Graves' ophthalmopathy.

This clonotype has only a few counts. A much bigger clone sits one base away, suggesting this may be a read error. This likely comes from a read error, as the CDR3 has no conserved phenylalanine or tryptophan at its end. This chain uses TRBV2 with TRBJ1-1; D gene unclear. The ends were cut back, 5 bases at V and 1 base at J, with 5 bases in the middle. The CDR3 totals 12 residues. Germline V gene data show CDR1 as SNHLY and CDR2 as FYNNEI. CDR3 bases: TGTGCCAGCAGTCCCGGGAACACTGAAGCTTTCTCT. Protein sequence: CASSPGNTEAFS.

In this sample, this clonotype turned up once. This could be a read error, since a much larger clone is one nucleotide away. J is TRBJ2-1 and V is TRBV10-2; 7 bases map to TRBD1. The germline CDR1 and CDR2 sequences are WSHSY and SAAADI. This CDR3 is built from 13 residues. DNA for the CDR3: TGCGCCAGCAGAGGACAGGATGGCAATCAGCAGTTCTTC. Amino acid sequence: CASRGQDGNQQFF.

The genes are TRBV4-1 and TRBJ2-3; 8 bases agree with TRBD1. The length of the CDR3 is 16 residues. The germline CDR1 and CDR2 sequences are MGHRA and YSYEKL. V shed 2 bases and J 1 base; nucleotides not matched to a gene: 5. The CDR3 is CASSQPGQGRTDTQYF. The DNA of the CDR3 is TGCGCCAGCAGCCAACCAGGACAGGGACGCACAGATACGCAGTATTTT.

For this clonotype: A much larger clonotype is one base distant, so this may be a read error. This chain links TRBV7-9 with TRBJ2-4; tentative D call: TRBD1 (5 bases). This CDR3 has 14 amino acids. V shed 3 bases and J shed 2 bases, with 8 bases lying between them. Germline values: CDR1 SEHNR, CDR2 FQNEAQ (reference sequence). The CDR3: CASSLGQTKNIQYF. CDR3 DNA sequence: TGTGCCAGCAGCTTGGGGCAGACCAAAAACATTCAGTACTTC.

This clonotype was seen at least ten times. The chain recombines TRBV10-1 with TRBJ1-1; the D is unclear. CDR3 length equals 14 residues. The V gene's germline CDR1 is WNHNN and CDR2 SYGVQD (reference sequence). With 10 bases removed from V and 0 bases from J, the gap between germline ends came to 15 bases. The CDR3 bases are TGCGCCAACCCTGACCCGAGCCTGAACACTGAAGCTTTCTTT. The encoded protein is CANPDPSLNTEAFF.

The rearrangement uses TRBV10-3 and TRBJ2-1; TRBD1 is a possible D gene (6 bases). This CDR3 spans 16 amino acids. Trimming removed 6 bases at V and 1 base at J, with 16 bases between. Germline V lookup: CDR1 ENHRY, CDR2 SYGVKD. The CDR3 DNA sequence: TGTGCCATCAGCAGCTGGGACACTGGATCCTACAATGAGCAGTTCTTC. It yields the protein CAISSWDTGSYNEQFF.

About this clonotype: This may stem from a read error, because a much larger clone lies one nucleotide away. The chain links TRBV7-9 to TRBJ2-7; no clear D gene. The germline V gene encodes CDR1 SEHNR and CDR2 FQNEAQ (reference sequence). The length of the CDR3 is 12 residues. The ends were cut back, 2 bases at V and 2 bases at J, with 4 bases in the middle. The CDR3 loop reads CASSLYTYEQYF. The CDR3 DNA follows: TGTGCCAGCAGCTTATATACCTACGAGCAGTACTTC.

The rearrangement uses TRBV11-2 and TRBJ1-3, with D tentatively TRBD1 (5 bases). V shed 10 bases and J shed 2 bases, with 18 bases lying between them. The CDR3 length is 15 residues. Germline-derived CDR1 and CDR2 are SGHAT and FQNNGV. In nucleotides, the CDR3 is TGTGCCATTAAGCAGGGCAGTACTCCTGGAAACACCATATATTTT. Its translation is CAIKQGSTPGNTIYF.

This clonotype was counted many times. The chain uses TRBV28 and TRBJ2-7, with 10 bases aligning to TRBD2. V dropped 1 base and J dropped 3; count of bases not matched to a gene: 3. The CDR3 extends over 15 amino acids. In germline, CDR1 is MDHEN, CDR2 SYDVKM. CDR3 nucleotide sequence: TGTGCCAGCAGTTTATTTGCTAGCGGGAGCTACGAGCAGTACTTC. Translation: CASSLFASGSYEQYF.

V gene TRBV2 combines with J gene TRBJ2-3; possible D gene TRBD2, 5 bases. Between the trimmed V and J ends, which lost 4 bases and 0 bases, there was a span of 8 bases. Germline CDR1 reads SNHLY; CDR2 reads FYNNEI. CDR3 length: 14 residues. The CDR3 is CASSGEPSTDTQYF. The DNA for the CDR3 is TGTGCCAGCAGTGGGGAGCCCAGCACAGATACGCAGTATTTT.